This T cell receptor (beta chain) was recorded in a study of tumor and adjacent non-tumor tissue in lung cancer. As for this clonotype: The junction and the germline gene differ at one end; a read error may be behind it.

The library came from three nested PCR rounds adapted from ARM-PCR protocols. TCRdb reprocessed the multiplex PCR reads with MiXCR, giving one entry per CDR3 protein. The sample has fewer than 85,000 distinct CDR3 sequences; over 75% are singletons. RNA was extracted from bulk tissue without any cell sorting. The TCR originated in a woman between 45 and 65 years old with non-small cell lung cancer. The sequencing sample was made of lung tumor tissue.

The CDR3 DNA reads as TGTACCAGCAGTTCCTGGGACAAGGAGACTCAGTACTTC. This codes for CTSSSWDKETQYF. This chain uses TRBV28 with TRBJ2-5; TRBD1 might be the D (6 bases). Germline values: CDR1 MDHEN, CDR2 SYDVKM. CDR3 size: 13 residues.